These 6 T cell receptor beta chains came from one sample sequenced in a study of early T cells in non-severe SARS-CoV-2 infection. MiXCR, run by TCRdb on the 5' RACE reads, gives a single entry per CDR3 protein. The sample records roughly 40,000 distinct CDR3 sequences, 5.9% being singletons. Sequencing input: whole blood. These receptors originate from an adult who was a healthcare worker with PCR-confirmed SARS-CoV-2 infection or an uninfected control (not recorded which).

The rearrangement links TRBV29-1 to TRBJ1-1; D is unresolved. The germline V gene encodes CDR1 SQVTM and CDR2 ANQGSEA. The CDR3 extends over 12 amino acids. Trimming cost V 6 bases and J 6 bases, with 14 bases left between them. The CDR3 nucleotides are TGCAGCGTCCTCCCGGCGGGCGCTGAAGCTTTCTTT. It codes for CSVLPAGAEAFF.

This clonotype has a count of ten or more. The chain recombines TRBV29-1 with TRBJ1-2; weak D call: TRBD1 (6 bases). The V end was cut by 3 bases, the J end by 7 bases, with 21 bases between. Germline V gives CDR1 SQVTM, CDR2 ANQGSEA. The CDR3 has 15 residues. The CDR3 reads CSVDSTGTVDSGYTF. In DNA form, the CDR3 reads TGCAGCGTTGATAGTACAGGGACCGTCGATAGTGGCTACACCTTC.

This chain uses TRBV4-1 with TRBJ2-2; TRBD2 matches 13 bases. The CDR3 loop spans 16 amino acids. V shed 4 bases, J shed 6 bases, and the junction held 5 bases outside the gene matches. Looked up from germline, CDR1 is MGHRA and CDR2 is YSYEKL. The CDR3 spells CASSRSGLAGSGELFF. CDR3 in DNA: TGCGCCAGCAGCCGGTCGGGACTAGCGGGATCCGGGGAGCTGTTTTTT.

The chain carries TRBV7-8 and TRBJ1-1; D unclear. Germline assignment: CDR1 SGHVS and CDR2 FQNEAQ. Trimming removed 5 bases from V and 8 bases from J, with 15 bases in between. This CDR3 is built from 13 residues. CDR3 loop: CASSIRPLVEAFF. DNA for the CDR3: TGTGCCAGCAGCATAAGACCCCTTGTGGAAGCTTTCTTT.

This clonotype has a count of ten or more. The CDR3 protein is CASSARQTSYEQYF. The CDR3 DNA reads TGTGCCAGCAGCGCGCGACAGACTTCCTACGAGCAGTACTTC. The chain has TRBV7-3 and TRBJ2-7, with a tentative D call TRBD1 (5 bases). The germline V gene encodes CDR1 SGHTA and CDR2 FQGTGA. The CDR3 is made up of 14 amino acids. Trimming shortened V by 5 bases and J by 1 base, and 12 bases separated the two germline ends.

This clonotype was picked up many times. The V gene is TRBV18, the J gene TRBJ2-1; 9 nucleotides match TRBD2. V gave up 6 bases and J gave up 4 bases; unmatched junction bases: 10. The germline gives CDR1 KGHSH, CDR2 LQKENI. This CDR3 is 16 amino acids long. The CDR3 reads CASSGSGSKLYNEQFF. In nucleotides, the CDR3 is TGTGCCAGCTCGGGTAGCGGGAGCAAATTGTACAATGAGCAGTTCTTC. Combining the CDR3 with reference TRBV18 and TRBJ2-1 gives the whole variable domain NAGVMQNPRHLVRRRGQEARLRCSPMKGHSHVYWYRQLPEEGLKFMVYLQKENIIDESGMPKERFSAEFPKEGPSILRIQQVVRGDSAAYFCASSGSGSKLYNEQFFGPGTRLTVL.